This T cell receptor (beta chain) was recorded in a study of CD4 and CD8 cells across lung adenocarcinoma regions. In regard to this clonotype: At one end the junction does not follow the germline gene, possibly because of a read error.

TCRdb redid the calling of the PCR reads with MiXCR, one entry per CDR3 protein. The sample carries approximately 20,000 distinct CDR3 sequences, 46% recorded once. Germline V gene data show CDR1 as WSHSY and CDR2 as SAAADI. The CDR3 runs 13 residues. What was sequenced was CD4+ T cells from the margin of a lung tumor. V is TRBV10-2 and J is TRBJ2-6; D not certain. This receptor was taken from a male donor with lung adenocarcinoma. The CD4 and CD8 labels of this study may be unreliable. The DNA for the CDR3 is TGCGCCACCACTTATCCTGGGTCCAACGTCCTGTACTTC. This codes for CATTYPGSNVLYF.